The 32 T cell receptor beta chains listed next were all sequenced from one sample in a study of T cells in women clearing cervical HPV infection. Clones were sequenced by immunoSEQ multiplex PCR, and TCRdb holds only the in-frame ones, with some missing. The clone table shows 45,000 to 55,000 clones, with the ten largest holding approximately 0.98%. The sample comprised blood buffy coat. The receptors were sampled from a woman aged 18-69 years with a cervical HPV16 infection that either progressed to CIN3+ or cleared (not recorded which).

To note about this clone: The read gets to within 3 residues of the CDR3 end, and the germline J gene fills in the rest. The chain carries TRBV11-2 and TRBJ2-7; D uncertain. The CDR3 loop spans 15 amino acids. The V end was cut by 3 bases, the J end by 1 base, with 13 bases between. The germline CDR1 and CDR2 sequences are SGHAT and FQNNGV. Incomplete CDR3 DNA: TGTGCCAGCAGCTTTCGGTTAGGGCAGTCCTACGAG. It specifies CASSFRLGQSYE. The CDR3 as a whole reads CASSFRLGQSYEQYF.

Of note for this clone: The read ends 3 residues before the CDR3 terminus; that terminus is restored from the germline J gene. The rearrangement links TRBV20-1 to TRBJ2-7; 8 nucleotides agree with TRBD2. The CDR3 has 12 residues. The V segment lost 8 bases and the J segment 2 bases; nucleotides outside the gene matches: 5. Looked up from germline, CDR1 is DFQATT and CDR2 is SNEGSKA (reference sequence). Here the CDR3 reads CSPRGGTYEQYF. CDR3 bases read: TGCAGTCCCCGGGGGGGGACCTACGAG.

Of note for this clone: The read comes to an end 3 residues before the CDR3 does, leaving the germline J gene to fill in the end. J is TRBJ1-1 and V is TRBV11-2; D possibly corresponds to TRBD1 (6 bases). Trimming pared 6 bases from V and 4 bases from J, leaving 18 bases between. The V gene's germline CDR1 is SGHAT and CDR2 FQNNGV. The CDR3 is made up of 15 amino acids. This CDR3 reads CASSSWDIQGTEAFF. The CDR3 bases that were read are TGTGCCAGCAGTTCCTGGGACATCCAAGGCACTGAA.

Points on this clone: The sample contains more than one DNA sequence encoding this CDR3. The CDR3 sequence is CATTTGQPTNTGELFF. CDR3 bases read: TGTGCCACCACAACGGGACAGCCTACGAACACCGGGGAG. The J gene is TRBJ2-2, the V gene TRBV18, with 7 bases matching TRBD1. The CDR3 goes on 3 residues after the read ends, and that part is filled in from the germline J gene. CDR1 and CDR2 from the germline V gene are KGHSH and LQKENI. Trimming at V came to 10 bases and at J to 0 bases, leaving 11 bases not matched to a gene. The CDR3 contains 16 residues.

With respect to this clone: The read gets to within 3 residues of the CDR3 end, and the germline J gene fills in the rest. The chain is built from TRBV2 and TRBJ1-4, with D unclear. V lost 2 bases and J 8 bases, leaving 12 bases between the germline ends. Germline V gives CDR1 SNHLY, CDR2 FYNNEI. The CDR3 contains 14 residues. CDR3 region: CASSEFQKGEKLFF. The covered CDR3 bases are TGTGCCAGCAGTGAATTCCAAAAAGGGGAAAAA.

Turning to this clone: Read sequence stops 3 residues before the CDR3 end, and the germline J gene provides the missing end. The rearrangement links TRBV30 to TRBJ1-2; weak D call: TRBD1 (5 bases). CDR3 size: 16 residues. Germline V gene data show CDR1 as GTSNPN and CDR2 as SVGIG (reference sequence). V shed 0 bases and J shed 3 bases, with 17 bases lying between them. The CDR3 bases that were read are TGTGCCTGGAGTGTACACTCCAAGGACATCTACTATGGC. It specifies CAWSVHSKDIYYG. The complete CDR3 sequence is CAWSVHSKDIYYGYTF.

As to this clone: The CDR3 end lies 3 residues beyond the end of the read and is filled in from the germline J gene. The chain links TRBV30 to TRBJ2-1; 7 nucleotides agree with TRBD1. Germline CDR1 GTSNPN, CDR2 SVGIG (reference sequence). This CDR3 has 17 residues. The ends lost 0 bases at V and 4 bases at J; junction bases unmatched: 12. The part of the CDR3 DNA that was read is TGTGCCTGGAGTGTAGACTTACAGGGGAGAGCGTACAATGAG. Residues: CAWSVDLQGRAYNE. From start to end, the CDR3 is CAWSVDLQGRAYNEQFF.

The sequenced CDR3 bases are TGTGCCAGTAGTATGGGCGAACAGGGGGCGCGTAATTCACCC. Translation: CASSMGEQGARNSP. The whole CDR3 sequence reads CASSMGEQGARNSPLHF. The chain combines TRBV19 with TRBJ1-6; TRBD1 matches at 9 bases. The CDR3 end lies 3 residues beyond the end of the read and is filled in from the germline J gene. CDR3 length: 17 amino acids. V was clipped by 3 bases and J by 6 bases; unmatched bases: 9. Looked up from germline, CDR1 is LNHDA and CDR2 is SQIVND (reference sequence).

As for this clone: The read terminates 3 residues ahead of where the CDR3 ends, so the germline J gene completes it. V usage is TRBV30 and J usage is TRBJ2-3; D possibly corresponds to TRBD1 (5 bases). CDR1 is GTSNPN, CDR2 SVGIG, per germline (reference sequence). V gave up 0 bases and J gave up 5 bases, with 9 bases separating them. The CDR3 is 13 amino acids. CDR3 amino acids: CAWSVQGQDTQYF. CDR3 DNA (partial): TGTGCCTGGAGTGTCCAGGGTCAAGATACG.

The sequenced part of the CDR3 DNA is TGCGCCAGCAGCTTGATGACGGCTAGCACAGATACC. Protein: CASSLMTASTDT. From start to end, the CDR3 is CASSLMTASTDTYTF. V is TRBV5-1 and J is TRBJ1-2; D is undetermined. Read coverage stops 3 residues before the CDR3 terminus; the germline J gene supplies the remainder. Germline CDR1 and CDR2: SGHRS and YFSETQ. The CDR3 is 15 residues long.

On this clone: The CDR3 end lies 3 residues beyond the end of the read and is filled in from the germline J gene. This chain connects TRBV20-1 to TRBJ1-6, with 7 nucleotides matching TRBD1. CDR1 DFQATT and CDR2 SNEGSKA come from the germline V gene (reference sequence). The CDR3 loop spans 14 amino acids. J gave up 12 bases and V 1 base, and 9 bases lay outside the gene matches. This CDR3 is CSARGLDRARPLHF. Partial CDR3 DNA: TGCAGTGCTAGAGGCCTCGACAGGGCTCGACCC.

Worth noting for this clone: The CDR3 extends 3 residues past the end of the read, so its final part is completed from the germline J gene. This chain connects TRBV2 to TRBJ2-3; 11 positions agree with TRBD2. The V gene's germline CDR1 is SNHLY and CDR2 FYNNEI. V was clipped by 8 bases and J by 1 base; unmatched bases: 11. The CDR3 loop spans 17 amino acids. The sequenced CDR3 bases are TGTGCCAGCCCCGGGACTAGCGGAACTCTGGGCACAGATACG. Amino acids: CASPGTSGTLGTDT. The CDR3 in its entirety is CASPGTSGTLGTDTQYF.

Comment on this clone: The read comes to an end 3 residues before the CDR3 does, leaving the germline J gene to fill in the end. The J gene is TRBJ1-1, the V gene TRBV20-1; the D gene is possibly TRBD1 (6 bases). The germline V and J ends were trimmed by 2 bases and 3 bases, with 16 bases remaining between them. CDR1 and CDR2 (germline): DFQATT, SNEGSKA (reference sequence). The length of the CDR3 is 15 residues. The DNA read from the CDR3 is TGCAGTGCTAGATTAACAGGGCGGAGTTACACTGAA. Amino acids: CSARLTGRSYTE. The CDR3 reads in full as CSARLTGRSYTEAFF.

Remarks on this clone: The read ends 3 residues early relative to the CDR3; the germline J gene fills the gap. The rearrangement links TRBV5-1 to TRBJ2-1; D is uncertain. The V end was cut by 3 bases, the J end by 4 bases, with 2 bases between. The length of the CDR3 is 11 residues. Germline loops: CDR1 SGHRS, CDR2 YFSETQ. CDR3 protein: CASSSYNEQFF. The sequenced CDR3 bases are TGCGCCAGCAGCTCTTACAATGAG.

As concerns this clone: Read sequence stops 3 residues before the CDR3 end, and the germline J gene provides the missing end. The chain combines TRBV19 with TRBJ1-5; 7 bases match TRBD1. The CDR3 is 16 amino acids. Germline values: CDR1 LNHDA, CDR2 SQIVND (reference sequence). Losses at the gene ends were 3 bases for V and 8 bases for J; bases not matched to a gene: 13. This CDR3 reads CASSMVVPQGLKPQHF. The DNA read from the CDR3 is TGTGCCAGTAGTATGGTGGTACCACAGGGGTTGAAGCCC.

About this clone: The CDR3 end lies 3 residues beyond the end of the read and is filled in from the germline J gene. The rearrangement joins TRBV10-3 to TRBJ2-3; D remains unclear. The CDR3 length is 14 residues. CDR1 ENHRY and CDR2 SYGVKD come from the germline V gene. Trimming cost V 3 bases and J 0 bases, with 7 bases left between them. This CDR3 is CAISDGRSTDTQYF. The sequenced CDR3 bases are TGTGCCATCAGTGATGGCAGAAGCACAGATACG.

For this clone: The sequenced fragment ends 3 residues before the CDR3 boundary, so the rest is inferred from the germline J gene. V usage is TRBV20-1 and J usage is TRBJ2-1; 8 positions match TRBD2. Germline V gene data show CDR1 as DFQATT and CDR2 as SNEGSKA (reference sequence). The junction had 3 bases not matched to a gene; V was cut back by 1 base and J by 4 bases. The CDR3 spans 14 residues. The DNA read from the CDR3 is TGCAGTGCTAGAGGGCGGGGGGTATACAATGAG. Amino acids: CSARGRGVYNE. The full CDR3 sequence reads CSARGRGVYNEQFF.

The part of the CDR3 DNA that was read is TGTGCCAGTAGTATAGAAGCATCCGGGAGGACTAGCAGATACAATGAG. It codes for CASSIEASGRTSRYNE. The entire CDR3 is CASSIEASGRTSRYNEQFF. The chain combines TRBV19 with TRBJ2-1, with 8 bases fitting TRBD2. The read stops 3 residues short of the end of the CDR3; the missing end is completed from the germline J gene. The CDR3 sequence is 19 residues long. Trimming at V came to 0 bases and at J to 4 bases, leaving 14 bases not matched to a gene. The germline V gene encodes CDR1 LNHDA and CDR2 SQIVND (reference sequence).

Comments on this clone: The read is 3 residues too short to cover the CDR3 end, so that end is filled in from the germline J gene. This chain links TRBV29-1 with TRBJ2-2; D not resolved. Germline V gene sequence: CDR1 SQVTM, CDR2 ANQGSEA. The V end lost 8 bases, the J end lost 4 bases, and 17 bases lay between the germline ends. CDR3 size: 14 residues. The part of the CDR3 DNA that was read is TGCAGCTCCGAATTCGACAAATCCACCGGGGAG. Translation: CSSEFDKSTGE. The full CDR3 is CSSEFDKSTGELFF.

In the case of this clone: The sequence runs out 3 residues before the end of the CDR3; the remainder is reconstructed from the germline J gene. The rearrangement links TRBV12-3 or TRBV12-4 to TRBJ2-5; 7 positions match TRBD2. Trimming removed 6 bases from V and 6 bases from J; junction bases left unmatched: 13. The CDR3 has 15 amino acids. Partial CDR3 DNA: TGTGCCAGCAGCCGCGGGGCGGGGGAGGGGAAGACC. Residues: CASSRGAGEGKT. The whole CDR3 is CASSRGAGEGKTQYF.

In regard to this clone: The read comes to an end 3 residues before the CDR3 does, leaving the germline J gene to fill in the end. The V gene is TRBV2, the J gene TRBJ2-7, with 12 positions matching TRBD1. CDR3 length: 14 residues. Germline V gene sequence: CDR1 SNHLY, CDR2 FYNNEI. V lost 6 bases, J lost 4 bases, and 4 bases stayed unmatched. The covered CDR3 bases are TGTGCCAGCAGCGGGACAGGGGGCGATTACGAG. Translating gives CASSGTGGDYE. The CDR3 in its entirety is CASSGTGGDYEQYF.

As to this clone: The CDR3 goes on 3 residues after the read ends, and that part is filled in from the germline J gene. The chain links TRBV4-2 to TRBJ2-3; D perhaps matches TRBD2 (6 bases). Germline CDR1 and CDR2: LGHNA and YNFKEQ. The V end lost 4 bases, the J end lost 1 base, and 12 bases lay between the germline ends. This CDR3 has 15 amino acids. The CDR3 is CASSPGTGGTDTQYF. CDR3 bases read: TGTGCCAGCAGCCCAGGAACGGGGGGCACAGATACG.

Incomplete CDR3 DNA: TGTGCCAGCAGTACAAACTCTAGCGGGGGGGGGAATGAG. Residues: CASSTNSSGGGNE. The complete CDR3 sequence is CASSTNSSGGGNEQFF. The chain couples TRBV6-7 to TRBJ2-1; 12 nucleotides match TRBD2. The CDR3 end lies 3 residues beyond the end of the read and is filled in from the germline J gene. TRBV6-7 is treated as an ORF (open reading frame) with a function not yet certain. The CDR3 is made up of 16 amino acids. Germline trimming cut 5 bases from V and 7 bases from J; bases unmatched to any gene: 9.

In regard to this clone: The read finishes 3 residues shy of the CDR3 end, and the germline J gene is used to complete it. V is TRBV6-1 and J is TRBJ2-3; tentatively, D is TRBD2 (6 bases). This CDR3 has 15 amino acids. CDR1 is MNHNS, CDR2 SASEGT, per germline. V was clipped by 1 base and J by 3 bases, with 11 bases between them. Incomplete CDR3 DNA: TGTGCCAGCAGTGAAGTACGGGGGTCAACAGATACG. The encoded protein is CASSEVRGSTDT. The full-length CDR3 reads as CASSEVRGSTDTQYF.

On this clone: A read error may produce the germline difference seen at one junction end. The read terminates 3 residues before the CDR3 end, so the remaining end is supplied by the germline J gene. The V and J genes are TRBV19 and TRBJ1-3; D gene ambiguous. The CDR3 has 14 amino acids. The germline V gene has CDR1 LNHDA and CDR2 SQIVND (reference sequence). The CDR3 loop is CASRGTSPGNTIYF. The covered CDR3 bases are TGTGCCAGTAGGGGCACGAGCCCTGGAAACACA.

As to this clone: Read coverage stops 3 residues before the CDR3 terminus; the germline J gene supplies the remainder. The chain uses TRBV7-2 and TRBJ1-2; the D is unclear. Germline CDR1 SGHTA, CDR2 FQGNSA. Trimming left V 5 bases short and J 5 bases short, with 12 bases between. The CDR3 loop spans 13 amino acids. The covered CDR3 bases are TGTGCCAGCAGCCCTCAGACTATTTATGGC. Protein: CASSPQTIYG. The CDR3, in full, reads CASSPQTIYGYTF.

A word on this clone: The read ends 3 residues shy of where the CDR3 ends; the end is completed using the germline J gene. V and J are TRBV5-1 and TRBJ2-5, with 16 nucleotides matching TRBD2. This CDR3 comprises 18 residues. V lost 4 bases to trimming and J lost 1 base; unmatched junction nucleotides: 7. From germline, CDR1 is SGHRS and CDR2 YFSETQ. This CDR3 reads CASSRSGTSGGVQETQYF. The sequenced CDR3 bases are TGCGCCAGCAGCCGCTCCGGGACTAGCGGGGGGGTCCAAGAGACC.

About this clone: The CDR3 is cut off 3 residues early in the read; its end comes from the germline J gene. The rearrangement uses TRBV7-2 and TRBJ1-1; possibly TRBD1 for D (6 bases). This CDR3 is built from 14 residues. The V and J ends lost 2 bases and 5 bases respectively, with 12 bases between them. The germline CDR1 and CDR2 sequences are SGHTA and FQGNSA. The CDR3 loop reads CASSLYTGQTEAFF. CDR3 DNA, as far as it was read: TGTGCCAGCAGCTTATACACAGGGCAAACTGAA. Full variable domain (rest looked up from reference TRBV7-2 and TRBJ1-1): GAGVSQSPSNKVTEKGKDVELRCDPISGHTALYWYRQSLGQGLEFLIYFQGNSAPDKSGLPSDRFSAERTGGSVSTLTIQRTQQEDSAVYLCASSLYTGQTEAFFGQGTRLTVV.

About this clone: The read is 3 residues too short to cover the CDR3 end, so that end is filled in from the germline J gene. This chain connects TRBV5-1 to TRBJ2-7; 7 nucleotides line up with TRBD2. The germline gives CDR1 SGHRS, CDR2 YFSETQ. This CDR3 has 14 amino acids. V trimming: 2 bases; J trimming: 3 bases; junction bases outside the gene matches: 5. This CDR3 is CASSFKGRVYEQYF. CDR3 bases read: TGCGCCAGCAGCTTCAAGGGGAGGGTCTACGAG.

About this clone: The read falls 3 residues short of the CDR3 end, and the missing part is taken from the germline J gene. The J gene is TRBJ2-5, the V gene TRBV18; possible D gene TRBD2, 6 bases. Deletions cut 3 bases from V and 5 bases from J, with 13 bases between. The CDR3 is 14 amino acids. Germline V CDR1 and CDR2: KGHSH, LQKENI. The sequenced CDR3 bases are TGTGCCAGCTCACCTGCGGGGAGTAGGGAGACC. As protein: CASSPAGSRET. The entire CDR3 is CASSPAGSRETQYF.

On this clone itself: The CDR3 extends 3 residues past the end of the read, so its final part is completed from the germline J gene. V is TRBV5-1 and J is TRBJ1-1, with D uncertain. The CDR3 loop spans 14 amino acids. Germline lookup yields CDR1 SGHRS and CDR2 YFSETQ. Trimming cost V 0 bases and J 2 bases, with 8 bases left between them. CDR3 amino acids: CASSLDTSNTEAFF. The CDR3 DNA, read in part, is TGCGCCAGCAGCTTGGACACCTCCAACACTGAA.

Of note for this clone: The read stops 3 residues short of the end of the CDR3; the missing end is completed from the germline J gene. The rearrangement joins TRBV30 to TRBJ2-7, with no clear D. The germline gives CDR1 GTSNPN, CDR2 SVGIG (reference sequence). The ends were cut back, 0 bases at V and 3 bases at J, with 15 bases in the middle. The CDR3 runs 15 residues. The CDR3 DNA, read in part, is TGTGCCTGGAGTGTACGAGGAGTAGCCTACTACGAG. It yields the protein CAWSVRGVAYYE. The full CDR3 reads CAWSVRGVAYYEQYF. Full variable domain (outside the CDR3, taken from reference TRBV30 and TRBJ2-7): SQTIHQWPATLVQPVGSPLSLECTVEGTSNPNLYWYRQAAGRGLQLLFYSVGIGQISSEVPQNLSASRPQDRQFILSSKKLLLSDSGFYLCAWSVRGVAYYEQYFGPGTRLTVT.